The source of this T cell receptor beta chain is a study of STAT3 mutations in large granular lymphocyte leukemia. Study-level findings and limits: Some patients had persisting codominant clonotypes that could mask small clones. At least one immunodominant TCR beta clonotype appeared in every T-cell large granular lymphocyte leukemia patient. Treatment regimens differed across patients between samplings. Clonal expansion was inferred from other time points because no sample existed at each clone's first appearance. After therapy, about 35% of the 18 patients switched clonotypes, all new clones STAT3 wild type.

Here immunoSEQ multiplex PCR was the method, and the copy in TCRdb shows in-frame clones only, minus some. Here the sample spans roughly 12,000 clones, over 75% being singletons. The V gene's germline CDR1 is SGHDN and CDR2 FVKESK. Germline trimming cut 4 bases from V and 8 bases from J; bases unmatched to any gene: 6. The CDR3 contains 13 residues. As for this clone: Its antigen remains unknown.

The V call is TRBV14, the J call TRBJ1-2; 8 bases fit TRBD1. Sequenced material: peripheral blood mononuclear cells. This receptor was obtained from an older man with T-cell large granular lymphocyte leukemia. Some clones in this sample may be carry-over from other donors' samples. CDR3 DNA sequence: TGTGCCAGCAGCCCAGACAGGGGTTACGGCTACACCTTC. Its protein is CASSPDRGYGYTF.